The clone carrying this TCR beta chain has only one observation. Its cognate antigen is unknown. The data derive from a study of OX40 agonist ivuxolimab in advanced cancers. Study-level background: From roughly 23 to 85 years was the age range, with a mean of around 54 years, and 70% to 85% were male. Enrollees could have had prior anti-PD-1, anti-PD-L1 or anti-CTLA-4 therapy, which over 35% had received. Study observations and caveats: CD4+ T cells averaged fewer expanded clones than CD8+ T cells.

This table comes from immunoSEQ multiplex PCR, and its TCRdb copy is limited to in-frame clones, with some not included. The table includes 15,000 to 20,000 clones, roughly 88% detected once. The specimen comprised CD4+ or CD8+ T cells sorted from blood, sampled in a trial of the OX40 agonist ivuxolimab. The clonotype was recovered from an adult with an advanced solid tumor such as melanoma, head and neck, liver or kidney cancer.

The CDR3 bases are TGTGCCAGCAGCGGGGGGGGCAGCCGAGGTGGCAATCAGCCCCAGCATTTT. Translation: CASSGGGSRGGNQPQHF. The chain is built from TRBV7-9 and TRBJ1-5, with D maybe TRBD1 (6 bases). Germline V gene lookup returns CDR1 SEHNR and CDR2 FQNEAQ (reference sequence). V lost 5 bases to trimming and J lost 2 bases, with 19 bases between them. The CDR3 sequence is 17 residues long.